The 9 T cell receptor beta chains below come from one sample, sequenced in a study of chemoradiotherapy in HPV16-positive cancers. Data came from immunoSEQ multiplex PCR; TCRdb stores just in-frame clones and leaves some out. The sample contains just over 8,500 clones, around 72% of which appear only once. This specimen was taken from a patient who underwent chemoradiotherapy. The receptors shown here come from a human donor with HPV-associated anogenital cancer.

The chain recombines TRBV4-3 with TRBJ1-5; a possible D gene is TRBD1 (6 bases). The CDR3 extends over 16 amino acids. V shed 0 bases and J shed 11 bases, with 20 bases lying between them. Germline CDR1 LGHNA, CDR2 YSLEER. The CDR3 spells CASSQDVYRDKGAQHF. The CDR3 nucleotides are TGCGCCAGCAGCCAAGATGTATACAGGGACAAGGGGGCCCAGCATTTT.

The genes are TRBV27 and TRBJ2-1; perhaps TRBD2 as D (7 bases). V was trimmed by 7 bases and J by 5 bases, leaving 24 bases between them. Per the germline V gene, CDR1 is MNHEY and CDR2 is SMNVEV (reference sequence). This CDR3 comprises 17 residues. The CDR3 loop is CASNLGGGLGAHNEQFF. Here the CDR3 DNA reads TGTGCCAGCAACCTAGGGGGGGGTTTGGGGGCGCACAATGAGCAGTTCTTC.

The V and J genes are TRBV5-4 and TRBJ2-7; 11 bases align to TRBD1. Trimming cost V 3 bases and J 2 bases; bases outside gene matches: 1. The CDR3 consists of 14 residues. CDR1 is SGHNT, CDR2 YYREEE, per germline (reference sequence). The chain's CDR3 is CASSSGQGAYEQYF. CDR3 coding DNA: TGTGCCAGCAGCTCGGGACAGGGGGCCTACGAGCAGTACTTC.

The V gene is TRBV30, the J gene TRBJ1-2; TRBD1 is a possible D gene (5 bases). V lost 3 bases and J lost 1, with 9 bases in between. The germline CDR1 and CDR2 sequences are GTSNPN and SVGIG (reference sequence). CDR3 length equals 13 residues. The chain's CDR3 is CAWRVTDNYGYTF. The CDR3 bases are TGTGCCTGGAGGGTGACAGATAACTATGGCTACACCTTC.

The J gene is TRBJ2-1, the V gene TRBV10-2; 9 bases fit TRBD2. Germline trimming cut 3 bases from V and 0 bases from J; bases unmatched to any gene: 3. Per the germline V gene, CDR1 is WSHSY and CDR2 is SAAADI. CDR3 size: 16 residues. CDR3 bases: TGCGCCAGCAGTGAACTAGCGGGCTTCTCCTACAATGAGCAGTTCTTC. Its translation is CASSELAGFSYNEQFF.

The CDR3: CASSYSLPQETQYF. CDR3 nucleotides: TGTGCCAGCAGTTACTCGCTCCCCCAAGAGACCCAGTACTTC. The genes are TRBV6-6 and TRBJ2-5; D unresolved. The length of the CDR3 is 14 residues. V lost 0 bases to trimming and J lost 1 base, with 6 bases between them. Looked up from germline, CDR1 is MNHNY and CDR2 is SVGAGI (reference sequence).

The V call is TRBV18, the J call TRBJ2-1; D possibly corresponds to TRBD1 (6 bases). Germline V gene lookup returns CDR1 KGHSH and CDR2 LQKENI. V dropped 2 bases and J dropped 5 bases, with 13 bases sitting between them. This CDR3 has 15 residues. CDR3 region: CASSPILSGDNEQFF. CDR3 DNA: TGTGCCAGCTCACCAATCCTCTCAGGGGACAATGAGCAGTTCTTC.

The chain joins TRBV5-8 to TRBJ2-7, with D maybe TRBD1 (6 bases). The CDR3 totals 16 residues. Germline CDR1 and CDR2: SGHTS and YDEGEE. Trimming stripped 4 bases from V and 0 bases from J, with 17 bases between. The CDR3 region is CASSGRGKRSSYEQYF. CDR3 coding DNA: TGTGCCAGCAGCGGCAGGGGCAAAAGGAGCTCCTACGAGCAGTACTTC.

The rearrangement joins TRBV19 to TRBJ2-7; TRBD1 agrees at 10 bases. Germline V gene sequence: CDR1 LNHDA, CDR2 SQIVND (reference sequence). J gave up 3 bases and V 4 bases, and 9 bases lay outside the gene matches. CDR3 length: 16 residues. The CDR3 loop reads CASSTPRTGGFYEQYF. For the CDR3, the DNA is TGTGCCAGTAGTACGCCCCGGACAGGGGGATTCTACGAGCAGTACTTC. The complete variable domain, with remaining parts taken from reference TRBV19 and TRBJ2-7, reads DGGITQSPKYLFRKEGQNVTLSCEQNLNHDAMYWYRQDPGQGLRLIYYSQIVNDFQKGDIAEGYSVSREKKESFPLTVTSAQKNPTAFYLCASSTPRTGGFYEQYFGPGTRLTVT.